This TCR beta chain was profiled in a study of Ad26.COV2.S vaccination and SARS-CoV-2 variants. The CDR3 totals 13 residues. Trimming shortened V by 3 bases and J by 5 bases, and 11 bases separated the two germline ends. Germline-derived CDR1 and CDR2 are SNHLY and FYNNEI. Concerning this clone itself: The antigen is not known.

Only in-frame clones appear in the TCRdb table, and some are missing; sequencing was by immunoSEQ multiplex PCR. The table includes roughly 150,000 clones, around 86% detected once. Study-wide findings and caveats: Vaccine and placebo recipients had similar non-spike TCR breadth. Individuals receiving vaccine had higher spike-specific TCR breadth than placebo recipients did.

This chain uses TRBV2 with TRBJ2-7; D might be TRBD1 (6 bases). The TCR was taken from a human donor who had recovered from COVID-19. Sequences were derived from peripheral blood, sampled after recovery from COVID-19. The CDR3 protein is CASSEGTLNEQYF. The DNA of the CDR3 is TGTGCCAGCAGTGAGGGGACACTTAACGAGCAGTACTTC.